This TCR beta chain was sequenced during a study of T cells after yellow fever vaccination. Study results and caveats: The study re-detected most primary-vaccination clones after the booster (nearly 97% CD4, 88% CD8).

TCRdb analysed the 5' RACE reads with MiXCR anew, one entry per CDR3 protein. This table holds under 300,000 distinct CDR3 sequences, 6.9% found once. This CDR3 has 14 amino acids. V gave up 1 base and J gave up 5 bases, with 10 bases separating them. The V gene's germline CDR1 is SGHRS and CDR2 YFSETQ. This clonotype was counted between two and nine times. The antigen is undetermined. This sequence joins TRBV5-1 and TRBJ2-1; a possible D gene is TRBD2 (5 bases). The sequencing used CD4+ T cells sorted from PBMCs, collected 15 days after the yellow fever booster vaccination. The TCR originated in a man in his thirties or forties who received the YFV17D yellow fever vaccine. CDR3 amino acids: CASSLMAGNNEQFF. In nucleotides, the CDR3 is TGCGCCAGCAGCTTGATGGCGGGCAACAATGAGCAGTTCTTC.